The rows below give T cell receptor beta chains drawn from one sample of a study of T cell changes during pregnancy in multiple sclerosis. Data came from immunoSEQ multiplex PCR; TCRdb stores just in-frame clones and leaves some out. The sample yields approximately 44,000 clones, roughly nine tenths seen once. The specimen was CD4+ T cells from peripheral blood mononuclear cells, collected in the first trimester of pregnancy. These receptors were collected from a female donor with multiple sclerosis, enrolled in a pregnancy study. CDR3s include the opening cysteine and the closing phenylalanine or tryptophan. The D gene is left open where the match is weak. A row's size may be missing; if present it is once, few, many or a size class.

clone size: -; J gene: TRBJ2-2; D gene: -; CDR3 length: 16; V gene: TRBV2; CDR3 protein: CASTQESGDYTGELFF; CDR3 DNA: TGTGCCAGCACCCAGGAGTCGGGGGATTACACCGGGGAGCTGTTTTTT
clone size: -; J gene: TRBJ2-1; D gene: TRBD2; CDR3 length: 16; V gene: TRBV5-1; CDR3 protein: CASSLEGLASYNEQFF; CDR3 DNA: TGCGCCAGCAGCTTGGAGGGACTAGCGTCCTACAATGAGCAGTTCTTC
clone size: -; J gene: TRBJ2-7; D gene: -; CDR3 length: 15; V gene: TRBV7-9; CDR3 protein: CASSSSPTVSYEQYF; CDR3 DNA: TGTGCCAGCAGCTCAAGTCCGACAGTCTCCTACGAGCAGTACTTC
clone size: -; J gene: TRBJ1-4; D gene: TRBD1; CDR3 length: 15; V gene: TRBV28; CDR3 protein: CASSLGTGGKEKLFF; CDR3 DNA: TGTGCCAGCAGTTTAGGGACAGGGGGAAAGGAAAAACTGTTTTTT
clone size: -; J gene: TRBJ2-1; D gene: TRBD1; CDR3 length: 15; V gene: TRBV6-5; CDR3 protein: CASRYDRGLYNEQFF; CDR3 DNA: TGTGCCAGCAGATACGACAGGGGCCTATACAATGAGCAGTTCTTC
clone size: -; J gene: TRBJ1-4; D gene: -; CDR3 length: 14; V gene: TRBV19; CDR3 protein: CASRETGVNEKLFF; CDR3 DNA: TGTGCCAGTAGGGAGACAGGCGTTAATGAAAAACTGTTTTTT
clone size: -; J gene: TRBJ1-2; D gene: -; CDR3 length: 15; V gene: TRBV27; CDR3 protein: CASRDYSGTNYGYTF; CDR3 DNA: TGTGCCAGCAGAGACTACAGCGGGACAAACTATGGCTACACCTTC
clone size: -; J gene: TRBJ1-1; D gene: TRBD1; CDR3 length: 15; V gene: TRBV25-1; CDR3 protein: CASRGIGGQGTEAFF; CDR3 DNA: TGTGCCAGCAGGGGGATAGGGGGCCAAGGGACTGAAGCTTTCTTT
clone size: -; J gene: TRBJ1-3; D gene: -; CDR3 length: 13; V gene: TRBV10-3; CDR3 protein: CAIRQPSGNTIYF; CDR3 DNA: TGTGCCATCCGACAGCCGTCTGGAAACACCATATATTTT
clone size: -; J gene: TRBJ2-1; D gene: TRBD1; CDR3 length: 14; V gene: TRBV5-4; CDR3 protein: CASSLEQGVHEQFF; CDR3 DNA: TGTGCCAGCAGCTTGGAGCAGGGGGTGCATGAGCAGTTCTTC
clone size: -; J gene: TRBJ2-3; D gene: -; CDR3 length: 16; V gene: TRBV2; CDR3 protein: CASSGILATSTDTQYF; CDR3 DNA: TGTGCCAGCAGTGGCATCCTAGCGACTAGCACAGATACGCAGTATTTT
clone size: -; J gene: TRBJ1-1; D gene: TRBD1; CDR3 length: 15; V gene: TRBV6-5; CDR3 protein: CASSRGDRSNTEAFF; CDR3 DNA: TGTGCCAGCAGTCGCGGGGACAGGAGTAACACTGAAGCTTTCTTT
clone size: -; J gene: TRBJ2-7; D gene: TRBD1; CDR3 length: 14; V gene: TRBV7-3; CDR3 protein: CASSLRGQWDEQYF; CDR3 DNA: TGTGCCAGCAGCTTAAGGGGACAGTGGGACGAGCAGTACTTC
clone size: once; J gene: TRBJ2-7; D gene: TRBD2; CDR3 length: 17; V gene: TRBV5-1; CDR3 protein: CASSMGGTSGSSYEQYF; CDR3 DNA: TGCGCCAGCAGCATGGGCGGGACTAGCGGGAGCTCCTACGAGCAGTACTTC
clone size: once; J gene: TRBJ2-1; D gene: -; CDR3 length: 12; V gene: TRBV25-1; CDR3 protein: CASSPRTGKQFF; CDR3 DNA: TGTGCCAGCAGTCCTCGTACAGGGAAGCAGTTCTTC
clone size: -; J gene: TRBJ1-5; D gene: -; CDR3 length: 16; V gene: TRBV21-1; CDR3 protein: CASSTSTGGRNQPQHF; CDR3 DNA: TGTGCCAGCAGCACTTCAACAGGGGGACGCAATCAGCCCCAGCATTTT
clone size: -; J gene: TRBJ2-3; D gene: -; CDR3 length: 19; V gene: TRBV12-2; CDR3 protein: CASRPGTSGRGGSTDTQYF; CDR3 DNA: TGTGCAAGTCGACCCGGGACTAGCGGGAGAGGGGGGAGCACAGATACGCAGTATTTT
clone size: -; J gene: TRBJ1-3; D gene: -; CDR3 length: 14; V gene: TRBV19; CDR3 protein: CASSISNSGNTIYF; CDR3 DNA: TGTGCCAGTAGTATCAGTAACTCTGGAAACACCATATATTTT
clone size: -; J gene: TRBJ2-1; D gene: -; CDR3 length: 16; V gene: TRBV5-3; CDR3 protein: CARSLETDSSYNEQFF; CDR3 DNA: TGTGCCAGAAGCTTGGAAACGGACAGCTCCTACAATGAGCAGTTCTTC
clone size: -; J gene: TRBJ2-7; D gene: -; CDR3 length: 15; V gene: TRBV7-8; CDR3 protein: CASSLAGGGSYEQYF; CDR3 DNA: TGTGCCAGCAGCTTAGCGGGGGGAGGTTCCTACGAGCAGTACTTC
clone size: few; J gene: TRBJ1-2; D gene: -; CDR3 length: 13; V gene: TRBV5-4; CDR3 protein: CASSLADLGGYTF; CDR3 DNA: TGTGCCAGCAGCTTGGCCGACCTCGGGGGCTACACCTTC
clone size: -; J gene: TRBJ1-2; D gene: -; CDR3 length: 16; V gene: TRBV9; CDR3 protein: CASSVGGRGAGYGYTF; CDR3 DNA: TGTGCCAGCAGCGTAGGGGGGAGGGGCGCCGGCTATGGCTACACCTTC
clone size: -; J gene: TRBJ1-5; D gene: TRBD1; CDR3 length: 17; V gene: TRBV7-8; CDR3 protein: CASSPLTGTGGNQPQHF; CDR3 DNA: TGTGCCAGCAGCCCTCTGACAGGGACTGGGGGCAATCAGCCCCAGCATTTT
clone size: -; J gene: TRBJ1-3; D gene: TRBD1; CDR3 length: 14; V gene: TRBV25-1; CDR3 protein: CASSGLTGGDTIYF; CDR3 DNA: TGTGCCAGCAGTGGACTGACAGGGGGTGACACCATATATTTT
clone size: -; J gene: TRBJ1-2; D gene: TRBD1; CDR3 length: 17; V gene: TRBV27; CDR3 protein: CASSLNPRQGIASGYTF; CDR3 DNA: TGTGCCAGCAGTTTAAACCCACGACAGGGAATTGCATCTGGCTACACCTTC
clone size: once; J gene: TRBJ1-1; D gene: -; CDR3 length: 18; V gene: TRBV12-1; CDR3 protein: CASSGREGQGSENTEAFF; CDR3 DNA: TGTGCCAGCAGCGGCCGCGAGGGACAGGGAAGCGAGAACACTGAAGCTTTCTTT
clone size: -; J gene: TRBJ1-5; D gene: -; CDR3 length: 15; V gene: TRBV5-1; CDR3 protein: CASSLRGAANQPQHF; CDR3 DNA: TGCGCCAGCAGCCTCCGGGGGGCCGCAAATCAGCCCCAGCATTTT
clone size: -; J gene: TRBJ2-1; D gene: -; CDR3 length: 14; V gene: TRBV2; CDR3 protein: CASGSGTTDNEQFF; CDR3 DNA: TGTGCCTCGGGGTCCGGGACAACTGACAATGAGCAGTTCTTC
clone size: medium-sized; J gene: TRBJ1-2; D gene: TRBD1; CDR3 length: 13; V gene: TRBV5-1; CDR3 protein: CASSLEGAYGYTF; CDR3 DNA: TGCGCCAGCAGCTTGGAGGGGGCCTATGGCTACACCTTC
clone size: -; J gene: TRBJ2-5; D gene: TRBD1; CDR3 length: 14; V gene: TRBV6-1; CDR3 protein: CASSSGTGIGTQYF; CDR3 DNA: TGTGCCAGCAGCTCCGGGACAGGCATAGGGACCCAGTACTTC
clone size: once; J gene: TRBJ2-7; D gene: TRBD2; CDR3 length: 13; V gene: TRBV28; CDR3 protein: CATNLAGLYEQYF; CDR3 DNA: TGTGCCACCAATTTAGCGGGACTCTACGAGCAGTACTTC
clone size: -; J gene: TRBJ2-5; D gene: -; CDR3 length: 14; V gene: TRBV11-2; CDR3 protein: CASSLGVGGETQYF; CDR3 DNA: TGTGCCAGCAGCTTAGGAGTGGGCGGGGAGACCCAGTACTTC
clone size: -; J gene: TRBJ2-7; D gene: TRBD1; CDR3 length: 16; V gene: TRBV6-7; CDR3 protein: CASSYSRTGSCYEQYF; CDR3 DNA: TGTGCCAGCAGTTACTCGAGGACAGGCTCATGCTACGAGCAGTACTTC
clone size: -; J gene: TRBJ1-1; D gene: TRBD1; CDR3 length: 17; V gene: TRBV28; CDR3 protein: CASRRRDRGRRDTEAFF; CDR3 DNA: TGTGCCAGCAGGCGCCGGGACAGGGGGCGCAGGGACACTGAAGCTTTCTTT
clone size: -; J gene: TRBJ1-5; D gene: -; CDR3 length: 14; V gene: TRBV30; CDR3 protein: CAWSRPGGNQPQHF; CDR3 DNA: TGTGCCTGGAGCCGCCCCGGGGGCAATCAGCCCCAGCATTTT
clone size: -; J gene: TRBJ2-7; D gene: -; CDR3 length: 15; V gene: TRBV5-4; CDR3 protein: CASSLAVRGGYEQYF; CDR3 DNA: TGTGCCAGCAGCTTGGCCGTGCGTGGCGGCTACGAGCAGTACTTC
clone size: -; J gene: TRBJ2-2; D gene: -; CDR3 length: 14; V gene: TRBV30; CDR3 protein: CACPRLTSTGELFF; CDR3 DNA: TGTGCCTGTCCCCGATTGACTAGTACCGGGGAGCTGTTTTTT
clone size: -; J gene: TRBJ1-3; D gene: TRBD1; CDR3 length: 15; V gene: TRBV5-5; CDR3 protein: CASSLAGTGVNTIYF; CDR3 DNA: TGTGCCAGCAGCTTGGCCGGGACAGGGGTAAACACCATATATTTT
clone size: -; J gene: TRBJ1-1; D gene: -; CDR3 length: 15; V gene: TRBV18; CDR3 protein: CASSHQGRGNTEAFF; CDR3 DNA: TGTGCCAGCTCCCACCAGGGCAGAGGGAACACTGAAGCTTTCTTT
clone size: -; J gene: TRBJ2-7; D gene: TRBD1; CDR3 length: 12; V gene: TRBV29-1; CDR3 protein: CSVEDPGTGKNF; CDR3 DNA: TGCAGCGTTGAAGATCCCGGGACAGGGAAAAACTTC
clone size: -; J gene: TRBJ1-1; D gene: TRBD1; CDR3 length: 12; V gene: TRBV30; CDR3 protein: CAWMGQGFEAFF; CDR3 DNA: TGTGCCTGGATGGGACAGGGGTTTGAAGCTTTCTTT
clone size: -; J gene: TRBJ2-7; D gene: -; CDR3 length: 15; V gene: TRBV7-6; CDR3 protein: CASSLDAGDTYEQYF; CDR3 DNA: TGTGCCAGCAGCTTAGATGCAGGGGATACCTACGAGCAGTACTTC
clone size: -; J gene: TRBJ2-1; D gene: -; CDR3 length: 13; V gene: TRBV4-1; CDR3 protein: CASSQLVPNEQFF; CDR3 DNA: TGCGCCAGCAGCCAACTTGTTCCCAATGAGCAGTTCTTC
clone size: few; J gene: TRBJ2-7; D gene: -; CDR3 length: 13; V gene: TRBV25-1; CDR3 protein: CASSGDTSYEQYF; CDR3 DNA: TGTGCCAGCAGTGGGGACACCTCCTACGAGCAGTACTTC
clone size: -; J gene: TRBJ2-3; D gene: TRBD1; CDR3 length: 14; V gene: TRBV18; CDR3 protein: CASSRTGEADTQYF; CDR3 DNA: TGTGCCAGCTCACGGACAGGGGAGGCAGATACGCAGTATTTT
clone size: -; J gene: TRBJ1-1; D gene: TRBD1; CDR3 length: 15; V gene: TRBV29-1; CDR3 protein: CSVPKEGQLNTEAFF; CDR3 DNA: TGCAGCGTTCCCAAAGAGGGACAGTTGAACACTGAAGCTTTCTTT
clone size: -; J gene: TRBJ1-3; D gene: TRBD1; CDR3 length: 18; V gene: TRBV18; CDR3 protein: CASSPPGQSYSSGNTIYF; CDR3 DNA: TGTGCCAGCTCACCACCGGGACAGAGTTACTCCTCTGGAAACACCATATATTTT
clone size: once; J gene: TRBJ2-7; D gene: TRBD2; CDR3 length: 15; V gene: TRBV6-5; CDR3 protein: CASSISGSLVEEQYF; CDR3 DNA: TGTGCCAGCAGCATTAGCGGGAGTCTGGTAGAAGAGCAGTACTTC
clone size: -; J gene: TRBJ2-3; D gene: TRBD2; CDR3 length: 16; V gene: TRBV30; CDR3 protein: CAWSVGDRLAGDTQYF; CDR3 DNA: TGTGCCTGGAGTGTAGGGGATCGGCTAGCGGGAGATACGCAGTATTTT
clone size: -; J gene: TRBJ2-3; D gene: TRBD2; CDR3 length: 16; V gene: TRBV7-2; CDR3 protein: CASSLGLAHNTDTQYF; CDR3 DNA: TGTGCCAGCAGCTTGGGACTAGCGCATAATACAGATACGCAGTATTTT
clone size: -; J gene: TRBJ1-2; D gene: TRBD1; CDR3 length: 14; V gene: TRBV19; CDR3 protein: CASSISPGGYGYTF; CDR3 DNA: TGTGCCAGTAGTATCAGCCCAGGGGGCTATGGCTACACCTTC
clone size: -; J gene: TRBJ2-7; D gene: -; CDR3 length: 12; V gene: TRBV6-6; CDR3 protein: CASSTNTYEQYF; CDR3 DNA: TGTGCCAGCAGCACTAATACCTACGAGCAGTACTTC
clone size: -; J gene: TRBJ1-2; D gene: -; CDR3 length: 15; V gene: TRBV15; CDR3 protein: CATRGDQGQLYGYTF; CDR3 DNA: TGTGCCACCAGGGGGGACCAGGGACAACTCTATGGCTACACCTTC
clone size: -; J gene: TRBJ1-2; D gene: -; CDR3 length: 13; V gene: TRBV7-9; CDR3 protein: CASSYQRPYGYTF; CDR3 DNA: TGTGCCAGCAGTTATCAGAGGCCCTATGGCTACACCTTC
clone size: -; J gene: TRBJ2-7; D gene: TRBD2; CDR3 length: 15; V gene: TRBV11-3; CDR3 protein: CASSLSSSGSYEQYF; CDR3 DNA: TGTGCCAGCAGCTTATCTTCTAGCGGGAGCTACGAGCAGTACTTC
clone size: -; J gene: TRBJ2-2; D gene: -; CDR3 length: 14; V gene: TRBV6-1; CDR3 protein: CASGKNRVSGELFF; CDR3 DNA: TGTGCCAGCGGAAAGAACAGGGTCTCCGGGGAGCTGTTTTTT
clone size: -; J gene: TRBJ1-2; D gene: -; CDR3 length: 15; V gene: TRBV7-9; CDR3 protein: CASSLEEGSHYGYTF; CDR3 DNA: TGTGCCAGCAGTCTTGAAGAGGGCAGCCACTATGGCTACACCTTC
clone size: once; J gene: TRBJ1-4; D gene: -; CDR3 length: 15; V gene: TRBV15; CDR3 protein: CATSRLTGWGEKLFF; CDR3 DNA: TGTGCCACCAGCAGACTTACAGGGTGGGGCGAAAAACTGTTTTTT